This TCR beta chain was sequenced during a study of post-analysis software for immune sequencing data (dated by TCRdb to the mid-2010s). Context from the whole study: Relapsing-remitting, secondary progressive and progressive-relapsing multiple sclerosis were recorded as disease courses, and subtype annotation was lacking for some patients. A subset of samples was prepared in parallel using single-end sample barcoding, then pooled and co-amplified after Illumina adapter ligation. The patient repertoires were compared against some twelve previously published healthy control repertoires obtained from donors aged 6 to 25 years.

Note on this clonotype: What antigen it recognizes has not been identified. No base-level quality is on record; no much larger clone is a single base apart.

To demonstrate the VDJtools post-analysis software, TCR beta repertoires were profiled from the peripheral blood of some 12 young patients with multiple sclerosis. Multiple sclerosis patients were children and adolescents aged about 6 to 15 years. CDR3 length: 15 amino acids, cysteine to phenylalanine. Left in the record is the CDR3 DNA by itself, 45 bases read in frame from the first base. Cut back by 1 base and 0 bases, the V and J ends lie 11 bases apart. CDR1 and CDR2, per the germline V gene, are SGHTS and YDEGEE. Library prep was done by PCR. Sequencing took place on an Illumina HiSeq 2500. To reduce PCR and sequencing biases, unique molecular identifiers were built into the TCR beta cDNA libraries. Approximately 500,000 cDNA molecules were obtained per 1 to 10 million input T cells, so each molecule approximated one T cell. The patient libraries were prepared and sequenced with the same protocol used for the earlier healthy control dataset. Samples belonging to the same batch were prepared together, multiplexed and sequenced on a shared HiSeq lane. The paper's data handling went like this. MIGEC was used to process the raw barcoded reads, and molecular identifier groups with only a single read were discarded before consensus assembly and CDR3 extraction. VDJtools was used for post-analysis of the clonotype tables, and diversity was normalized by down-sampling every dataset to the size of the smallest sample. To correct batch-related cross-sample contamination, repertoire overlap clustering matched CDR3 amino acid sequences but not nucleotide sequences. TCRdb reran the public reads through fastp at Q25 and MiXCR, keeping productive beta chains. CDR3 protein duplicates are merged, each entry listing the most common genes and DNA. TCRdb assigned the V and J calls; the authors' analysis was not used. The sample records around 700,000 distinct CDR3 sequences, around 60% of which are singletons. The ten largest make up roughly 12% of the sample.

The paper as a whole reports these results and caveats: The control group was slightly older than the multiple sclerosis patient group. Patients showed significantly higher frequencies than controls for 4 or 5 TRBV segments, among them TRBV5-6, TRBV5-1 and TRBV20-1. Multiple sclerosis patients had significantly lower normalized Chao1 diversity than controls, a result that suggests substantial peripheral T-cell clonal expansion. Strong co-clustering of samples prepared in the same batch was shown by direct clustering with F measure, prompting a batch-effect correction.

Sequencing was done on a sample of blood. The V gene is TRBV5-8 and the J gene is TRBJ2-7; no D segment can be confidently identified. This clonotype was obtained from a girl aged 2-10 years with multiple sclerosis. At the DNA level, the sequence is TGTGCCAGCAGCTTGCGAGAGGCCAGCTCCTACGAGCAGTACTTC. The resulting protein is CASSLREASSYEQYF.